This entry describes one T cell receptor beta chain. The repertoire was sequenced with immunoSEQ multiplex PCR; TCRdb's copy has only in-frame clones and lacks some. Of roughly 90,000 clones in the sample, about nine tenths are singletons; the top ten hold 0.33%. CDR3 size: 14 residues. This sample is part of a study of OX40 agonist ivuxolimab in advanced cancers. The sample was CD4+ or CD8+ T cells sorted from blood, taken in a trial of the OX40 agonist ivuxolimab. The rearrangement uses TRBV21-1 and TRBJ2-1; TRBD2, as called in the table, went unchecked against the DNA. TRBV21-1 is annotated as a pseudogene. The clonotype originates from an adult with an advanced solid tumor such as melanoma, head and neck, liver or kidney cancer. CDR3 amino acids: CASISGRITNEQFF. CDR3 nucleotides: TGTGCCAGCATCAGCGGGAGAATTACCAATGAGCAGTTCTTC.